The 32 T cell receptor beta chains listed next were all sequenced from one sample in a study of cytomegalovirus exposure and HLA in healthy donors. PCR involved 60 Vbeta and 13 Jbeta primers. TCRdb keeps only in-frame clones here, not all; method: immunoSEQ multiplex PCR. The data contain 120,000 to 150,000 clones, approximately 80% of them singletons. The sample taken for sequencing was PBMCs. The source is a male donor in good health and CMV-seronegative.

V is TRBV7-6 and J is TRBJ2-7, with 10 bases that match TRBD2. Germline CDR1 SGHVS, CDR2 FNYEAQ. The trim removed 3 bases at V and 0 bases at J, leaving 2 bases unmatched. The CDR3 runs to 15 residues. CDR3 amino acids: CASSFGTSVSYEQYF. CDR3 nucleotides: TGTGCCAGCAGCTTTGGGACTAGCGTCTCCTACGAGCAGTACTTC.

The chain has TRBV7-2 and TRBJ2-7; no reliable D call. The CDR3 sequence is 13 residues long. Germline CDR1 and CDR2: SGHTA and FQGNSA. With 1 base removed from V and 7 bases from J, the gap between germline ends came to 11 bases. CDR3 coding DNA: TGTGCCAGCAGCTTAGTAGCTAAGCAGGAGCAGTACTTC. Its translation is CASSLVAKQEQYF. Using reference TRBV7-2 and TRBJ2-7 for the parts outside the CDR3, the full variable domain is GAGVSQSPSNKVTEKGKDVELRCDPISGHTALYWYRQSLGQGLEFLIYFQGNSAPDKSGLPSDRFSAERTGGSVSTLTIQRTQQEDSAVYLCASSLVAKQEQYFGPGTRLTVT.

This chain joins TRBV29-1 and TRBJ2-6; D is unresolved. The V gene's germline CDR1 is SQVTM and CDR2 ANQGSEA. The length of the CDR3 is 14 residues. Trimming took off 6 bases at V and 4 bases at J, with 13 bases between the two ends. In DNA form, the CDR3 reads TGCAGCGTGGCCCCCCCTCTGGGGGCCAACGTCCTGACTTTC. This gives the protein CSVAPPLGANVLTF.

The chain uses TRBV18 and TRBJ2-1; 10 nucleotides match TRBD2. Germline CDR1 is KGHSH and CDR2 is LQKENI. The length of the CDR3 is 15 residues. V lost 6 bases to trimming and J lost 2 bases; unmatched junction nucleotides: 4. In nucleotides, the CDR3 is TGTGCCAGCTCGCCAGCGGGAGGGCCCTACAATGAGCAGTTCTTC. The encoded protein is CASSPAGGPYNEQFF.

The chain has TRBV4-2 and TRBJ2-7, with 11 bases aligning to TRBD2. CDR3 length: 16 amino acids. The V gene end was trimmed by 0 bases and the J gene end by 4 bases; junction bases not matched to a gene: 5. CDR1 is LGHNA and CDR2 is YNFKEQ in the germline V gene. This CDR3 reads CASSQDSGRALYEQYF. CDR3 DNA: TGTGCCAGCAGCCAAGATAGCGGGAGGGCACTATACGAGCAGTACTTC.

A note on this clone: The sample carries other DNA sequences with the same CDR3. V usage is TRBV27 and J usage is TRBJ2-1; TRBD2 matches at 11 bases. This CDR3 contains 15 residues. The V segment lost 3 bases and the J segment 4 bases; nucleotides outside the gene matches: 2. In germline, CDR1 is MNHEY, CDR2 SMNVEV (reference sequence). In DNA form, the CDR3 reads TGTGCCAGCAGTTTCGGGACTAGCGGTTACAATGAGCAGTTCTTC. This translates into CASSFGTSGYNEQFF.

The sample holds a few counts of this clone. This chain joins TRBV6-4 and TRBJ2-3; 8 bases line up with TRBD2. CDR1 and CDR2 from the germline V gene are MRHNA and SNTAGT. Unmatched junction bases numbered 7, after V lost 6 bases and J lost 2 bases. CDR3 length: 15 residues. CDR3 sequence: CASSSASGSTDTQYF. The CDR3 nucleotides are TGTGCCAGCAGCTCGGCTAGCGGGTCCACAGATACGCAGTATTTT.

The rearrangement joins TRBV19 to TRBJ2-7; a possible D gene is TRBD2 (6 bases). The CDR3 sequence is 13 residues long. Trimming took off 4 bases at V and 3 bases at J, with 10 bases between the two ends. The V gene's germline CDR1 is LNHDA and CDR2 SQIVND (reference sequence). CDR3 sequence: CASSKRAGYEQYF. The CDR3 DNA reads TGTGCCAGTAGTAAGCGGGCGGGCTACGAGCAGTACTTC.

The genes are TRBV4-3 and TRBJ2-1; TRBD2 agrees at 8 bases. Unmatched junction bases numbered 11, after V lost 8 bases and J lost 5 bases. CDR3 length: 15 residues. CDR1 LGHNA and CDR2 YSLEER come from the germline V gene. The CDR3 nucleotides read TGCGCCAGCGGCCCTTTTAGCGGGGCAAACAATGAGCAGTTCTTC. Encoded protein: CASGPFSGANNEQFF.

J is TRBJ2-7 and V is TRBV28; 8 bases align to TRBD2. Germline V gene data show CDR1 as MDHEN and CDR2 as SYDVKM. Germline trimming cut 6 bases from V and 4 bases from J; bases unmatched to any gene: 14. There are 16 residues in the CDR3. The DNA for the CDR3 is TGTGCCAGCAGCGAAGTAGCCAGCGGGAGTGGTTACGAGCAGTACTTC. Translating it yields CASSEVASGSGYEQYF. The whole variable domain, filled in from reference TRBV28 and TRBJ2-7, reads DVKVTQSSRYLVKRTGEKVFLECVQDMDHENMFWYRQDPGLGLRLIYFSYDVKMKEKGDIPEGYSVSREKKERFSLILESASTNQTSMYLCASSEVASGSGYEQYFGPGTRLTVT.

This chain links TRBV15 with TRBJ1-1; D is perhaps TRBD1 (5 bases). This CDR3 contains 15 residues. Germline CDR1 reads LNHNV; CDR2 reads YYDKDF (reference sequence). The V and J ends lost 1 base and 1 base respectively, with 10 bases between them. CDR3 nucleotide sequence: TGTGCCACCAGCAGAGGCCCTACAGGGAACACTGAAGCTTTCTTT. Its protein is CATSRGPTGNTEAFF.

The chain is built from TRBV29-1 and TRBJ1-5; D possibly corresponds to TRBD1 (6 bases). V was cut by 4 bases and J by 7 bases, with 14 bases left in between. The CDR3 is made up of 13 amino acids. CDR1 is SQVTM, CDR2 ANQGSEA, per germline. CDR3 nucleotides: TGCAGCGTTGCTACAGGGCCCTCGCAGCCCCAGCATTTT. The encoded protein is CSVATGPSQPQHF.

V gene TRBV11-2 combines with J gene TRBJ1-2, with D possibly TRBD1 on 5 matching bases. Trimming removed 3 bases from V and 4 bases from J, with 12 bases in between. From germline, CDR1 is SGHAT and CDR2 FQNNGV. The CDR3 is 14 residues long. The CDR3 DNA reads as TGTGCCAGCAGCTTTGGGACTTTACGCTATGGCTACACCTTC. Its protein product is CASSFGTLRYGYTF. The full variable domain, with the rest looked up from reference TRBV11-2 and TRBJ1-2, is EAGVAQSPRYKIIEKRQSVAFWCNPISGHATLYWYQQILGQGPKLLIQFQNNGVVDDSQLPKDRFSAERLKGVDSTLKIQPAKLEDSAVYLCASSFGTLRYGYTFGSGTRLTVV.

CDR3 nucleotide sequence: TGTGCCAGCAGCCCTCAGACTAGCGGGATGACCGGGGAGCTGTTTTTT. Its translation is CASSPQTSGMTGELFF. The rearrangement joins TRBV7-6 to TRBJ2-2, with 11 bases identical to TRBD2. The germline V gene encodes CDR1 SGHVS and CDR2 FNYEAQ. The CDR3 has 16 residues. Germline trimming cut 5 bases from V and 5 bases from J; bases unmatched to any gene: 7.

This chain joins TRBV10-2 and TRBJ2-7, with 7 nucleotides matching TRBD2. J gave up 4 bases and V 8 bases, and 8 bases lay outside the gene matches. Germline values: CDR1 WSHSY, CDR2 SAAADI. CDR3 length equals 13 residues. Here the CDR3 reads CASSTSDIYEQYF. The CDR3 nucleotides read TGCGCCAGCTCTACTAGCGATATATACGAGCAGTACTTC.

The chain combines TRBV19 with TRBJ2-7; 7 bases are shared with TRBD1. With 4 bases clipped from V and 5 bases from J, the junction kept 5 bases outside the gene matches. Per the germline V gene, CDR1 is LNHDA and CDR2 is SQIVND (reference sequence). CDR3 length: 13 amino acids. DNA for the CDR3: TGTGCCAGTAGTACAGGGGGTTTCGACGAGCAGTACTTC. Protein: CASSTGGFDEQYF.

A remark on this clone: One end of the junction is discordant with germline, which a read error may explain. The rearrangement joins TRBV7-3 to TRBJ2-2, with a possible D match to TRBD2 (6 bases). Per the germline V gene, CDR1 is SGHTA and CDR2 is FQGTGA. There are 14 residues in the CDR3. CDR3 protein: CASSLGDSPGEPFF. CDR3 sequence (DNA): TGTGCCAGCAGCTTAGGGGACTCCCCCGGGGAGCCGTTTTTT. Combining the CDR3 with reference TRBV7-3 and TRBJ2-2 gives the whole variable domain GAGVSQTPSNKVTEKGKYVELRCDPISGHTALYWYRQSLGQGPEFLIYFQGTGAADDSGLPNDRFFAVRPEGSVSTLKIQRTERGDSAVYLCASSLGDSPGEPFFGEGSRLTVL.

The rearrangement links TRBV6-6 to TRBJ2-7; D remains unclear. CDR3 length: 13 amino acids. Trimming shortened V by 2 bases and J by 2 bases, and 7 bases separated the two germline ends. Looked up from germline, CDR1 is MNHNY and CDR2 is SVGAGI (reference sequence). The CDR3 sequence is CASSYDKTYEQYF. CDR3 DNA: TGTGCCAGCAGTTACGACAAAACCTACGAGCAGTACTTC.

The chain is built from TRBV9 and TRBJ2-6; TRBD1 matches at 7 bases. This CDR3 contains 16 residues. Trimming cost V 3 bases and J 2 bases; bases outside gene matches: 5. Germline lookup yields CDR1 SGDLS and CDR2 YYNGEE. The CDR3 here is CASSATGYPGANVLTF. CDR3 in DNA: TGTGCCAGCAGCGCGACAGGGTACCCTGGGGCCAACGTCCTGACTTTC. Looking up the rest from reference TRBV9 and TRBJ2-6 gives the full variable domain: DSGVTQTPKHLITATGQRVTLRCSPRSGDLSVYWYQQSLDQGLQFLIQYYNGEERAKGNILERFSAQQFPDLHSELNLSSLELGDSALYFCASSATGYPGANVLTFGAGSRLTVL.

CDR3 amino acids: CASSLKEGRTEAFF. CDR3 coding DNA: TGTGCCAGCAGCTTGAAGGAGGGGCGGACTGAAGCTTTCTTT. This chain uses TRBV11-2 with TRBJ1-1, with a weak D call TRBD1 (5 bases). Trimming took off 3 bases at V and 5 bases at J, with 13 bases between the two ends. The CDR3 has 14 amino acids. CDR1 and CDR2 from the germline V gene are SGHAT and FQNNGV. Full variable domain (missing parts from reference TRBV11-2 and TRBJ1-1): EAGVAQSPRYKIIEKRQSVAFWCNPISGHATLYWYQQILGQGPKLLIQFQNNGVVDDSQLPKDRFSAERLKGVDSTLKIQPAKLEDSAVYLCASSLKEGRTEAFFGQGTRLTVV.

This clone has only one observation. The chain couples TRBV27 to TRBJ2-1; 10 bases align to TRBD2. J gave up 6 bases and V 6 bases, and 8 bases lay outside the gene matches. The CDR3 is 15 residues long. CDR1 MNHEY and CDR2 SMNVEV come from the germline V gene (reference sequence). The CDR3: CASRDGIAGGNEQFF. DNA of the CDR3: TGTGCCAGCAGGGACGGGATAGCGGGAGGCAATGAGCAGTTCTTC.

This clone was seen a single time. This chain uses TRBV28 with TRBJ2-7; weak D call: TRBD1 (6 bases). CDR3 length: 14 residues. V was pared by 5 bases and J by 0 bases, with 11 bases between. CDR1 is MDHEN and CDR2 is SYDVKM in the germline V gene. CDR3 region: CASSPRDNSYEQYF. The CDR3 DNA follows: TGTGCCAGCAGTCCCCGGGACAACTCCTACGAGCAGTACTTC.

V and J are TRBV19 and TRBJ2-5, with TRBD2 identical over 10 bases. This CDR3 has 15 residues. The V and J ends lost 9 bases and 7 bases, in that order; junction bases with no gene match: 14. Per the germline V gene, CDR1 is LNHDA and CDR2 is SQIVND (reference sequence). The CDR3 DNA follows: TGTGCCAGCAATCCCGGTAGCGGGAGGAGGGGGACCCAGTACTTC. Amino acid sequence: CASNPGSGRRGTQYF.

The chain employs TRBV27 and TRBJ2-4; tentatively, D is TRBD1 (5 bases). Germline V gives CDR1 MNHEY, CDR2 SMNVEV (reference sequence). CDR3 size: 14 residues. Trimming shortened V by 1 base and J by 6 bases, and 10 bases separated the two germline ends. The DNA of the CDR3 is TGTGCCAGCAGTTTATGGGGTGACAGAAACATTCAGTACTTC. It yields the protein CASSLWGDRNIQYF.

The chain links TRBV29-1 to TRBJ2-5; TRBD2 matches 9 bases. Unmatched junction bases numbered 7, after V lost 6 bases and J lost 5 bases. CDR3 length equals 13 residues. CDR1 is SQVTM, CDR2 ANQGSEA, per germline. The CDR3 coding sequence is TGCAGCGTGATAGCGGGAGTTTGGGAGACCCAGTACTTC. Its protein is CSVIAGVWETQYF.

The gene calls are TRBV7-6 and TRBJ2-7; TRBD2 is a possible D gene (6 bases). The CDR3 loop spans 13 amino acids. Between the trimmed V and J ends, which lost 0 bases and 6 bases, there was a span of 9 bases. Germline values: CDR1 SGHVS, CDR2 FNYEAQ. The CDR3 DNA follows: TGTGCCAGCAGCTTAGCGGAGGGAGCCGAGCAGTACTTC. This gives the protein CASSLAEGAEQYF.

The chain combines TRBV7-2 with TRBJ2-3, with 7 bases matching TRBD2. Trimming at V came to 3 bases and at J to 1 base, leaving 10 bases not matched to a gene. Germline CDR1 is SGHTA and CDR2 is FQGNSA. CDR3 size: 17 residues. CDR3 residues: CASSFLAEGVGTDTQYF. The DNA for the CDR3 is TGTGCCAGCAGCTTTCTAGCGGAGGGAGTGGGCACAGATACGCAGTATTTT.

A word on this clone: The same CDR3 arises from other DNA sequences in this sample as well. The chain is built from TRBV7-9 and TRBJ2-3; 8 bases are shared with TRBD1. The CDR3 covers 15 residues. The V and J ends lost 3 bases and 2 bases, in that order; junction bases with no gene match: 4. Germline V gene sequence: CDR1 SEHNR, CDR2 FQNEAQ (reference sequence). For the CDR3, the DNA is TGTGCCAGCAGCTTTCGGGACAGGTACACAGATACGCAGTATTTT. Protein: CASSFRDRYTDTQYF.

V gene TRBV4-3 combines with J gene TRBJ2-7; D is ambiguous. This CDR3 has 12 residues. V lost 5 bases and J 3 bases, leaving 8 bases between the germline ends. From germline, CDR1 is LGHNA and CDR2 YSLEER. For the CDR3, the DNA is TGCGCCAGCAGCAACCCAGGCTACGAGCAGTACTTC. Its protein product is CASSNPGYEQYF.

This clone was picked up one time. The chain carries TRBV5-1 and TRBJ1-1; 10 nucleotides line up with TRBD1. V was pared by 6 bases and J by 2 bases, with 7 bases of the junction left unmatched. The CDR3 covers 15 residues. CDR1 is SGHRS, CDR2 YFSETQ, per germline. In DNA, the CDR3 is TGCGCCAGCAACGATTTGACAGGGGGCAACACTGAAGCTTTCTTT. Its translation is CASNDLTGGNTEAFF.

This clone appeared a few times. The chain couples TRBV11-2 to TRBJ1-4, with TRBD1 identical over 9 bases. In germline, CDR1 is SGHAT, CDR2 FQNNGV. This CDR3 region has 16 residues. V gave up 1 base and J gave up 7 bases; unmatched junction bases: 7. CDR3 DNA sequence: TGTGCCAGCAGCTTAGTATGGGACAGGGAGGGTGAAAAACTGTTTTTT. Residues: CASSLVWDREGEKLFF.

The rearrangement joins TRBV4-3 to TRBJ1-1; tentative D call: TRBD1 (5 bases). CDR3 length: 15 amino acids. Looked up from germline, CDR1 is LGHNA and CDR2 is YSLEER. V was shortened by 4 bases and J by 4 bases, with 16 bases between the two germline ends. In nucleotides, the CDR3 is TGCGCCAGCAGCCCCTCCACAGGATCCGGCACTGAAGCTTTCTTT. It encodes CASSPSTGSGTEAFF.